The source of this T cell receptor (beta chain) is a study of blood T cell repertoires in COVID-19. Authors' analysis steps: Estimated nucleated cell counts came from reference gene primer amplification. Assay used: immunoSEQ multiplex PCR; TCRdb lists only in-frame clones, some missing. V, J and clone size reflect that table, while D and trimming were determined from the DNA. The table shows around 100,000 clones, with about 84% occurring only once. Sequenced material: peripheral blood. The TCR was taken from a man aged 50-59 years with acute or convalescent COVID-19.

CDR3 residues: CASSRGGAGNQPQHF. CDR3 in DNA: TGTGCCAGCAGCAGAGGGGGCGCCGGCAATCAGCCCCAGCATTTT. The chain employs TRBV6-5 and TRBJ1-5; 7 bases agree with TRBD1. Trimming took 6 bases from V and 2 from J; bases not matched to a gene: 7. This CDR3 region has 15 residues. Germline assignment: CDR1 MNHEY and CDR2 SVGAGI.